This T cell receptor (beta chain) was captured in a study of CD8 T cells in ankylosing spondylitis. The germline V gene encodes CDR1 MDHEN and CDR2 SYDVKM. The V and J ends lost 3 bases and 6 bases respectively, with 9 bases between them. This CDR3 contains 13 residues. With respect to this clonotype: The antigen is undetermined.

Study-wide points: Disease-associated clones were reportedly significantly overrepresented in matched ankylosing spondylitis synovial fluid. Ankylosing spondylitis blood seemed to carry a telltale TCR beta motif made of eight highly homologous variants. Disease-associated clones were CD8+ and fairly uncommon in peripheral blood.

Each TCR beta library was made by quantitative 5'-RACE that incorporated molecular barcodes. TCRdb reanalysed the 5' RACE reads using MiXCR and keeps one entry per CDR3 protein. The repertoire has hundreds of thousands of distinct CDR3 sequences, roughly 12% of them found once; the top ten carry 0.51%. The sequence was obtained from a male donor with ankylosing spondylitis. The sample taken for sequencing was blood, either unsorted or a sorted T cell fraction (not recorded which). V is TRBV28 and J is TRBJ2-1; a weak D match, TRBD2 (5 bases). The CDR3 spells CASSLTGINEQFF. The CDR3 coding sequence is TGTGCCAGCAGTTTGACCGGGATCAATGAGCAGTTCTTC.